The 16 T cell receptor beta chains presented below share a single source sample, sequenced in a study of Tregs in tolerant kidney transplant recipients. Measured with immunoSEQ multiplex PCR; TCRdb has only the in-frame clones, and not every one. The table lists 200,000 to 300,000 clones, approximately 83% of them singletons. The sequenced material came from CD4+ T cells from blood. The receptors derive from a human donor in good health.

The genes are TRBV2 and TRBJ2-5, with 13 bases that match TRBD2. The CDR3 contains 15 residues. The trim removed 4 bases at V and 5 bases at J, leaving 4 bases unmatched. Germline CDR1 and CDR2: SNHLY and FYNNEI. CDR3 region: CASSGGLAGVETQYF. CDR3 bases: TGTGCCAGCAGTGGCGGACTAGCGGGAGTGGAGACCCAGTACTTC.

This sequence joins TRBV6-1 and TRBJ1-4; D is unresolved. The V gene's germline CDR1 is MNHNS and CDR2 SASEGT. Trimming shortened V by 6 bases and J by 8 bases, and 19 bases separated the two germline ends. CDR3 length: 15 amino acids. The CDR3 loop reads CASRSQVSLGEKLFF. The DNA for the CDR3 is TGTGCCAGCAGGTCCCAGGTTTCCCTGGGGGAAAAACTGTTTTTT.

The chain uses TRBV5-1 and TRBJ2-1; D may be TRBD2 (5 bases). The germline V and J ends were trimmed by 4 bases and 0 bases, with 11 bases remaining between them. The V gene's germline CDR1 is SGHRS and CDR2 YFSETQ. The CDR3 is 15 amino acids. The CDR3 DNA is TGCGCCAGCAGCCCCCTGGGGAGCTCCTACAATGAGCAGTTCTTC. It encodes CASSPLGSSYNEQFF.

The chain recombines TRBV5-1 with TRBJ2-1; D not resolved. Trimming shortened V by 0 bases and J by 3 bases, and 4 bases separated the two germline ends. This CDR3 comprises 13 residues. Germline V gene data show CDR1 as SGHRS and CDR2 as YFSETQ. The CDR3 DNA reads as TGCGCCAGCAGCTTGGGACTCTACAATGAGCAGTTCTTC. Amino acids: CASSLGLYNEQFF.

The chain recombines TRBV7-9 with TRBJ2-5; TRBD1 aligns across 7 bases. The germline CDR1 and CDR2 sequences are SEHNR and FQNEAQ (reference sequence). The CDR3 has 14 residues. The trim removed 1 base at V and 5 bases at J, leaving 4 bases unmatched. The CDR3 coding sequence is TGTGCCAGCAGCTTAGGAGGGGGCACTGAGACCCAGTACTTC. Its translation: CASSLGGGTETQYF.

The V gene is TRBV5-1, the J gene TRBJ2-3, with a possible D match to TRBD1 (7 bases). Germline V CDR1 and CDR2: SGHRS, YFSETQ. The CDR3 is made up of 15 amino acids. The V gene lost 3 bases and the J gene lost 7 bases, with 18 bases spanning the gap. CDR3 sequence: CASSSRSGGSYTQYF. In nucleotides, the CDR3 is TGCGCCAGCAGCTCGAGGTCAGGGGGGAGTTATACGCAGTATTTT.

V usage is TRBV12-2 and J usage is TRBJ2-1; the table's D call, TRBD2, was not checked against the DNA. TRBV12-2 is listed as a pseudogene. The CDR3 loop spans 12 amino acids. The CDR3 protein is CAGLAPYNEQFF. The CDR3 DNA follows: TGTGCAGGACTAGCGCCTTACAATGAGCAGTTCTTC.

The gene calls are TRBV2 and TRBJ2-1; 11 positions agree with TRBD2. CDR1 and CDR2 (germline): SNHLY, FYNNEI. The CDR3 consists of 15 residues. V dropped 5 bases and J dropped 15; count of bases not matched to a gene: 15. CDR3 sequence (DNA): TGTGCCAGCAGTCGTCCTAGCGGGGGGTTCTCTAACCCGTTCTTC. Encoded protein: CASSRPSGGFSNPFF. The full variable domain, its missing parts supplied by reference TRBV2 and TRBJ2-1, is EPEVTQTPSHQVTQMGQEVILRCVPISNHLYFYWYRQILGQKVEFLVSFYNNEISEKSEIFDDQFSVERPDGSNFTLKIRSTKLEDSAMYFCASSRPSGGFSNPFFGPGTRLTVL.

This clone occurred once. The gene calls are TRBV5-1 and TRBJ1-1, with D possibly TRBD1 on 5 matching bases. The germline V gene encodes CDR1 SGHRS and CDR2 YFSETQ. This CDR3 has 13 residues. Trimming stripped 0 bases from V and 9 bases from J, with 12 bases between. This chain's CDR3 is CASSLEGLHKAFF. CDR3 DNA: TGCGCCAGCAGCTTGGAGGGGCTGCACAAAGCTTTCTTT.

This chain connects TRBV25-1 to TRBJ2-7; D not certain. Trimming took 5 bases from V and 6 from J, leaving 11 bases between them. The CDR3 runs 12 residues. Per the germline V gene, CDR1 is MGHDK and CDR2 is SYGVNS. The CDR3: CASSSPFGEQYF. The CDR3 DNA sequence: TGTGCCAGCAGTTCTCCGTTCGGCGAGCAGTACTTC.

The CDR3 nucleotides read TGCAGCGTGGGAAAGGCCCAGAACACCGGGGAGCTGTTTTTT. Translation gives CSVGKAQNTGELFF. The chain employs TRBV29-1 and TRBJ2-2; no definite D call. In germline, CDR1 is SQVTM, CDR2 ANQGSEA. This CDR3 contains 14 residues. Trimming removed 6 bases at V and 1 base at J, with 12 bases between.

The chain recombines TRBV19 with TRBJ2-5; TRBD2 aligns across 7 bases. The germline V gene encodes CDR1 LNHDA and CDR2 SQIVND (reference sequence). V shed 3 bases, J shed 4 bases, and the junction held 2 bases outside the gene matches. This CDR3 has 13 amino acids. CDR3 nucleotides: TGTGCCAGTAGTATGGGAGGGAGAGAGACCCAGTACTTC. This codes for CASSMGGRETQYF.

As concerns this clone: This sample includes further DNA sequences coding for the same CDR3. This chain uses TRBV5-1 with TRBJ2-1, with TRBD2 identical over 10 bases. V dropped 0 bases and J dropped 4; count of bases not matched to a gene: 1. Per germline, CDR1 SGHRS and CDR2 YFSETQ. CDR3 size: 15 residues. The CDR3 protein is CASSLGLAGYNEQFF. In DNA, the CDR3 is TGCGCCAGCAGCTTGGGACTAGCGGGTTACAATGAGCAGTTCTTC.

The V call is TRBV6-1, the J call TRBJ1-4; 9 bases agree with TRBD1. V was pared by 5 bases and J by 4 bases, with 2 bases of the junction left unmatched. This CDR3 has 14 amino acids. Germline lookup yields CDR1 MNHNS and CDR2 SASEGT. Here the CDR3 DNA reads TGTGCCAGCAGTTGGGGACAGGGTAATGAAAAACTGTTTTTT. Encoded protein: CASSWGQGNEKLFF.

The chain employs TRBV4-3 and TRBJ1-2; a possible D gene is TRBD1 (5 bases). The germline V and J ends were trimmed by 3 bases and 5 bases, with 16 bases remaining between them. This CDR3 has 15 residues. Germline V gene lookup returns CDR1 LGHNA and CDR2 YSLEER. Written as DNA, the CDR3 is TGCGCCAGCAGCCACCTTCCGGCCCAGGGTTATGGCTACACCTTC. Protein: CASSHLPAQGYGYTF.

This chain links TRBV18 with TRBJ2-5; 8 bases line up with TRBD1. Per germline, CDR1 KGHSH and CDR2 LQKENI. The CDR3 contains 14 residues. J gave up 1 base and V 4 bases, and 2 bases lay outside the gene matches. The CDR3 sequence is CASSRGQGQETQYF. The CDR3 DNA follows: TGTGCCAGCTCACGAGGACAGGGCCAAGAGACCCAGTACTTC.